The 28 T cell receptor beta chains listed next were all sequenced from one sample in a study of T-cell reconstitution after alpha-beta-depleted transplantation in children. Unique molecular identifiers were built into the TCRbeta library. TCRdb reprocessed the PCR reads with MiXCR, giving one entry per CDR3 protein. The repertoire holds hundreds of thousands of distinct CDR3 sequences, under 15% seen once, with around 0.8% in the top ten. Source: PBMCs, taken before TCRalphabeta/CD19-depleted stem cell transplant. Receptors originate from a girl between 2 and 10 years old with congenital amegakaryocytic thrombocytopenia, due to receive a stem cell transplant.

This clonotype was observed at least ten times. The chain combines TRBV5-1 with TRBJ2-2; 10 nucleotides agree with TRBD2. V lost 2 bases and J lost 6; bases outside the gene matches: 4. Germline CDR1 and CDR2: SGHRS and YFSETQ. The CDR3 has 15 amino acids. CDR3 residues: CASSFSLAGAGELFF. CDR3 coding DNA: TGCGCCAGCAGCTTTTCGCTAGCGGGAGCCGGGGAGCTGTTTTTT.

V gene TRBV11-2 combines with J gene TRBJ2-1; 13 bases are shared with TRBD2. The germline V gene encodes CDR1 SGHAT and CDR2 FQNNGV. The CDR3 has 20 amino acids. The V gene end was trimmed by 5 bases and the J gene end by 4 bases; junction bases not matched to a gene: 17. The CDR3 DNA is TGTGCCAGCAGCCCTAGGGACTTAGCCGGACTAGCGGGAGTATACAATGAGCAGTTCTTC. It yields the protein CASSPRDLAGLAGVYNEQFF.

This clonotype was seen many times. The chain uses TRBV29-1 and TRBJ2-1; 12 nucleotides agree with TRBD2. The CDR3 totals 14 residues. Losses at the gene ends were 4 bases for V and 4 bases for J; bases not matched to a gene: 2. Germline CDR1 reads SQVTM; CDR2 reads ANQGSEA. The CDR3 is CSVGTSGRYNEQFF. The CDR3 DNA follows: TGCAGCGTTGGTACTAGCGGGAGGTACAATGAGCAGTTCTTC.

Ten or more counts support this clonotype. The J gene is TRBJ1-1, the V gene TRBV10-3; D uncertain. CDR1 is ENHRY, CDR2 SYGVKD, per germline. CDR3 length equals 13 residues. Trimming removed 4 bases from V and 3 bases from J, with 9 bases in between. The CDR3 protein is CAISGNLDTEAFF. DNA of the CDR3: TGTGCCATCAGTGGGAACTTAGACACTGAAGCTTTCTTT.

There are a few counts of this clonotype. The chain recombines TRBV7-3 with TRBJ2-3, with no clear D. CDR1 is SGHTA and CDR2 is FQGTGA in the germline V gene. CDR3 length equals 13 residues. V was cut by 5 bases and J by 6 bases, with 12 bases left in between. CDR3 sequence: CASSVPPEDTQYF. The CDR3 nucleotides read TGTGCCAGCAGCGTTCCCCCCGAGGATACGCAGTATTTT.

In its sample, this clonotype was seen many times. This sequence joins TRBV4-1 and TRBJ2-1; 11 nucleotides line up with TRBD2. Germline V lookup: CDR1 MGHRA, CDR2 YSYEKL. This CDR3 has 16 amino acids. The junction had 2 bases not matched to a gene; V was cut back by 1 base and J by 3 bases. The CDR3 here is CASSQGLAGGYNEQFF. The CDR3, as DNA: TGCGCCAGCAGCCAAGGCCTAGCGGGGGGCTACAATGAGCAGTTCTTC.

This clonotype was recorded many times. This rearrangement joins TRBV6-5 to TRBJ2-1; 7 bases are shared with TRBD1. V gave up 2 bases and J gave up 3 bases; unmatched junction bases: 4. From germline, CDR1 is MNHEY and CDR2 SVGAGI. This CDR3 region has 15 residues. In DNA form, the CDR3 reads TGTGCCAGCAGTTACGTTGGGACAGACTACAATGAGCAGTTCTTC. Translating gives CASSYVGTDYNEQFF.

This clonotype was seen many times. The chain has TRBV27 and TRBJ2-3; D gene uncertain. The CDR3 sequence is 16 residues long. The germline gives CDR1 MNHEY, CDR2 SMNVEV (reference sequence). Trimming removed 0 bases at V and 0 bases at J, with 10 bases between. CDR3 nucleotide sequence: TGTGCCAGCAGTTTATCCGCTAGTCTTAGCACAGATACGCAGTATTTT. Encoded protein: CASSLSASLSTDTQYF.

The J gene is TRBJ2-5, the V gene TRBV5-1; 12 bases are a match to TRBD2. Trimming took 2 bases from V and 3 from J; bases not matched to a gene: 5. The CDR3 covers 16 residues. Germline CDR1 SGHRS, CDR2 YFSETQ. In DNA, the CDR3 is TGCGCCAGCAGCTTTGGACTAGCGGGATTAGAAGAGACCCAGTACTTC. As protein: CASSFGLAGLEETQYF.

The chain links TRBV20-1 to TRBJ1-5; TRBD1 is a possible D gene (6 bases). Between the trimmed V and J ends, which lost 4 bases and 3 bases, there was a span of 13 bases. In germline, CDR1 is DFQATT, CDR2 SNEGSKA (reference sequence). This CDR3 is built from 14 residues. CDR3: CSATTNRANQPQHF. The DNA of the CDR3 is TGCAGTGCTACAACTAACAGGGCCAATCAGCCCCAGCATTTT.

This clonotype was detected ten times or more. The chain couples TRBV20-1 to TRBJ1-2; D gene ambiguous. The ends were cut back, 2 bases at V and 3 bases at J, with 13 bases in the middle. The CDR3 is 14 amino acids. The germline V gene has CDR1 DFQATT and CDR2 SNEGSKA (reference sequence). The CDR3 protein is CSARLETKHYGYTF. DNA for the CDR3: TGCAGTGCTAGACTCGAGACCAAGCACTATGGCTACACCTTC.

This clonotype occurred many times. This chain connects TRBV6-6 to TRBJ1-2; the D is unclear. V dropped 4 bases and J dropped 4 bases, with 10 bases sitting between them. Germline CDR1 and CDR2: MNHNY and SVGAGI (reference sequence). The CDR3 is 13 residues long. Here the CDR3 reads CASSSGIGYGYTF. For the CDR3, the DNA is TGTGCCAGCAGTTCCGGGATCGGCTATGGCTACACCTTC.

This clonotype was picked up many times. The V and J genes are TRBV11-2 and TRBJ2-7; D is possibly TRBD2 (5 bases). The CDR3 has 15 amino acids. The V and J ends lost 0 bases and 4 bases respectively, with 13 bases between them. CDR1 and CDR2 from the germline V gene are SGHAT and FQNNGV. The CDR3 sequence: CASSLDSAGTYEQYF. The CDR3 DNA reads as TGTGCCAGCAGCTTAGATTCTGCGGGTACTTACGAGCAGTACTTC.

V is TRBV7-2 and J is TRBJ2-7; D remains ambiguous. Trimming stripped 9 bases from V and 1 base from J, with 7 bases between. Germline CDR1 reads SGHTA; CDR2 reads FQGNSA. This CDR3 has 11 residues. In nucleotides, the CDR3 is TGTGCCAGTGCGGAATCCTACGAGCAGTACTTC. Translating it yields CASAESYEQYF.

The sample holds many counts of this clonotype. The CDR3 loop reads CASSWRSTDTQYF. CDR3 DNA sequence: TGTGCCAGCAGCTGGAGAAGTACAGATACGCAGTATTTT. This chain joins TRBV7-3 and TRBJ2-3; D is unclear. V lost 4 bases and J lost 3, with 8 bases in between. Germline CDR1 SGHTA, CDR2 FQGTGA. The CDR3 has 13 amino acids.

For the CDR3, the DNA is TGTGCCACCAGCAGAGGAGGGAGGGCCGTGGACGAGCAGTACTTC. Residues: CATSRGGRAVDEQYF. The V gene is TRBV15, the J gene TRBJ2-7; 7 positions agree with TRBD2. CDR1 is LNHNV, CDR2 YYDKDF, per germline (reference sequence). The V gene end was trimmed by 1 base and the J gene end by 5 bases; junction bases not matched to a gene: 8. This CDR3 spans 15 amino acids.

This clonotype showed up just a few times. The chain couples TRBV28 to TRBJ2-7; 10 nucleotides agree with TRBD1. There are 13 residues in the CDR3. CDR1 is MDHEN and CDR2 is SYDVKM in the germline V gene. V shed 8 bases, J shed 3 bases, and the junction held 4 bases outside the gene matches. The CDR3 coding sequence is TGTGCCAGCGGGGACAGGGGTTTCTACGAGCAGTACTTC. This encodes CASGDRGFYEQYF.

This chain connects TRBV11-2 to TRBJ1-6; D is possibly TRBD1 (6 bases). Per germline, CDR1 SGHAT and CDR2 FQNNGV. This CDR3 has 15 residues. The V end lost 3 bases, the J end lost 10 bases, and 16 bases lay between the germline ends. The CDR3 sequence is CASSLTGSYWSPLHF. In nucleotides, the CDR3 is TGTGCCAGCAGCTTGACAGGAAGCTACTGGTCACCCCTCCACTTT.

Regarding this clonotype: A read error may be the cause here, since a much bigger clone is one base away. This rearrangement joins TRBV12-3 or TRBV12-4 to TRBJ2-7, with TRBD2 identical over 8 bases. The CDR3 is 17 residues long. The CDR3 DNA follows: TGTGCCAGCAGTTTAAGCGGGAGCACCTTCTCAATGGGCGAGCAGCACTTC. Its protein is CASSLSGSTFSMGEQHF.

Many counts were recorded for this clonotype. The CDR3 region is CSGLAGGASMFEQYF. As DNA, the CDR3 is TGCAGCGGACTAGCGGGAGGGGCTAGTATGTTCGAGCAGTACTTC. V gene TRBV29-1 combines with J gene TRBJ2-7; 14 bases fit TRBD2. The CDR3 loop spans 15 amino acids. Germline V CDR1 and CDR2: SQVTM, ANQGSEA. V trimming: 7 bases; J trimming: 6 bases; junction bases outside the gene matches: 11.

This clonotype was counted ten times or more. V usage is TRBV5-5 and J usage is TRBJ2-1, with D tentatively TRBD2 (5 bases). V was cut by 4 bases and J by 1 base, with 12 bases left in between. This CDR3 contains 15 residues. CDR1 SGHKS and CDR2 YYEKEE come from the germline V gene (reference sequence). CDR3 protein: CASSPIRGSYNEQFF. The CDR3 bases are TGTGCCAGCAGCCCCATACGCGGGTCCTACAATGAGCAGTTCTTC. Complete variable domain (other parts from reference TRBV5-5 and TRBJ2-1): DAGVTQSPTHLIKTRGQQVTLRCSPISGHKSVSWYQQVLGQGPQFIFQYYEKEERGRGNFPDRFSARQFPNYSSELNVNALLLGDSALYLCASSPIRGSYNEQFFGPGTRLTVL.

At least ten counts were recorded for this clonotype. The V and J genes are TRBV12-3 or TRBV12-4 and TRBJ2-2; a weak D match, TRBD1 (6 bases). Trimming stripped 6 bases from V and 6 bases from J, with 11 bases between. The CDR3 has 13 amino acids. The CDR3 bases are TGTGCCAGCAGCCTAAACAGGGCCGGGGAGCTGTTTTTT. Amino acid sequence: CASSLNRAGELFF.

This clonotype was counted many times. The chain is built from TRBV5-1 and TRBJ2-1; weak D call: TRBD2 (6 bases). CDR1 is SGHRS, CDR2 YFSETQ, per germline. The CDR3 is 14 residues long. V was cut by 0 bases and J by 7 bases, with 11 bases left in between. CDR3 coding DNA: TGCGCCAGCAGCTTGGTTGGAGGGGAGAATGAGCAGTTCTTC. Translated: CASSLVGGENEQFF.

This clonotype was counted at least ten times. This chain links TRBV3-1 with TRBJ2-1; 9 bases map to TRBD2. The CDR3 contains 16 residues. Germline CDR1 LGHDT, CDR2 YNNKEL (reference sequence). The junction had 6 bases not matched to a gene; V was cut back by 4 bases and J by 2 bases. CDR3 in DNA: TGTGCCAGCAGCCTACCTCTAGCGGGACCCTACAATGAGCAGTTCTTC. This translates into CASSLPLAGPYNEQFF.

As regards this clonotype: A much larger clone sits a single nucleotide away, making a read error possible. The rearrangement joins TRBV20-1 to TRBJ2-1, with 11 nucleotides matching TRBD2. This CDR3 spans 17 amino acids. Looked up from germline, CDR1 is DFQATT and CDR2 is SNEGSKA (reference sequence). The CDR3 here is CCANLILAGVADNEQFF. DNA for the CDR3: TGCTGTGCTAATCTAATACTAGCGGGAGTTGCAGACAATGAGCAGTTCTTC.

Comments on this clonotype: Since a much larger clone is just one base distant, this may be a read error. This chain joins TRBV20-1 and TRBJ2-1, with TRBD2 matching 8 bases. CDR3 size: 14 residues. CDR1 is DFQATT, CDR2 SNEGSKA, per germline (reference sequence). Here the CDR3 DNA reads TGCACTGCTACTGGGACTAGAAACTACAATGAGCAGTTCTTC. Translating gives CTATGTRNYNEQFF.

This clonotype has just a few counts. This chain uses TRBV27 with TRBJ1-1, with 7 bases fitting TRBD1. In germline, CDR1 is MNHEY, CDR2 SMNVEV (reference sequence). The CDR3 sequence is 14 residues long. V lost 2 bases, J lost 9 bases, and 9 bases stayed unmatched. CDR3 nucleotides: TGTGCCAGCAGTTTAGATCGACCGACAGGGAAAGCTTTCTTT. Its translation: CASSLDRPTGKAFF.

In its sample, this clonotype was seen many times. V usage is TRBV20-1 and J usage is TRBJ2-7; TRBD2 agrees at 16 bases. V shed 3 bases and J 9 bases; nucleotides not matched to a gene: 8. CDR1 and CDR2 (germline): DFQATT, SNEGSKA (reference sequence). This CDR3 is built from 15 residues. The CDR3 nucleotides are TGCAGTGCTAGCGAAGGGACTAGCGGGAGGGCCCGGCAGTACTTC. Amino acid sequence: CSASEGTSGRARQYF.